Described below is a single T cell receptor beta chain sequence and its context. Its antigen is still unknown. This sample is part of a study of blood T cells in healthy people across ages. General study points: With donor CMV status unknown, expanded clonotype changes were possibly confounded. Investigators viewed diversity estimates from one million T cells as underestimates, the study reported.

The use of a sample-barcoded 5' primer and a J-beta primer mix characterized a second PCR of roughly 6 to 12 cycles. TCRdb re-derived calls from the 5' RACE reads in MiXCR, one entry per CDR3 protein. The sample contains more than 1,400,000 distinct CDR3 sequences, around two fifths of which appear only once. V was clipped by 1 base and J by 5 bases, with 15 bases between them. Germline V gives CDR1 SGHRS, CDR2 YFSETQ. The CDR3 runs to 15 residues. The specimen sequenced was blood. The sequence came from a woman aged 18-30 years in good health. The rearrangement links TRBV5-1 to TRBJ2-5; a weak D match, TRBD1 (6 bases). The CDR3 reads CASSLSAGVVETQYF. CDR3 nucleotides: TGCGCCAGCAGCTTGTCCGCAGGGGTGGTGGAGACCCAGTACTTC.